The next 13 T cell receptor beta chains were all read from a single sample in a study of T cells in tumors after PD-1 blockade. Sequenced by immunoSEQ multiplex PCR; TCRdb stores in-frame clones only, minus some. The sample yields about 59,000 clones, roughly 75% seen once. The specimen comprised PBMCs, sampled before anti-PD-1 treatment. Receptor source: a human donor with basal cell carcinoma.

The rearrangement joins TRBV19 to TRBJ1-1, with 10 bases aligning to TRBD1. The J segment lost 1 base and the V segment lost 6 bases, leaving 5 bases of the junction unmatched. CDR1 and CDR2 (germline): LNHDA, SQIVND (reference sequence). The CDR3 totals 15 residues. As DNA, the CDR3 is TGTGCCAGTAGACCTAGACAGGGGGCGAACACTGAAGCTTTCTTT. Protein: CASRPRQGANTEAFF.

This clone occurred a few times. The J gene is TRBJ1-4, the V gene TRBV6-5; D is unclear. Germline V gene data show CDR1 as MNHEY and CDR2 as SVGAGI. The CDR3 sequence is 14 residues long. Trimming took off 7 bases at V and 4 bases at J, with 13 bases between the two ends. The CDR3 nucleotides are TGTGCCAGCAATAGGGTAATCGGTAATGAAAAACTGTTTTTT. This encodes CASNRVIGNEKLFF.

The chain joins TRBV6-5 to TRBJ1-2; D remains ambiguous. Deletions cut 1 base from V and 2 bases from J, with 5 bases between. Germline CDR1 MNHEY, CDR2 SVGAGI. The CDR3 totals 13 residues. The CDR3 spells CASSYYKNYGYTF. The CDR3 DNA reads TGTGCCAGCAGTTACTACAAGAACTATGGCTACACCTTC.

This chain uses TRBV5-1 with TRBJ2-2; D uncertain. V lost 4 bases, J lost 5 bases, and 12 bases lay in between. Germline CDR1 and CDR2: SGHRS and YFSETQ. The CDR3 has 14 amino acids. For the CDR3, the DNA is TGCGCCAGCAGCGGTGCTATTTCGACCGGGGAGCTGTTTTTT. This encodes CASSGAISTGELFF.

The V gene is TRBV7-8, the J gene TRBJ2-7, with D possibly being TRBD2 (6 bases). The length of the CDR3 is 16 residues. Trimming pared 5 bases from V and 3 bases from J, leaving 20 bases between. The germline V gene has CDR1 SGHVS and CDR2 FQNEAQ. The CDR3 DNA reads TGTGCCAGCAGCGAACGACCGGTGGAGGGTGGCTACGAGCAGTACTTC. The encoded protein is CASSERPVEGGYEQYF.

The chain carries TRBV24-1 and TRBJ2-1, with TRBD2 identical over 9 bases. CDR3 length: 17 amino acids. The germline V gene has CDR1 KGHDR and CDR2 SFDVKD. V lost 7 bases to trimming and J lost 4 bases; unmatched junction nucleotides: 13. The DNA for the CDR3 is TGTGCCACCAGCCCTGGATCGAGCGGGGGGATTTACAATGAGCAGTTCTTC. This codes for CATSPGSSGGIYNEQFF.

The chain has TRBV2 and TRBJ2-7, with D possibly being TRBD1 (6 bases). Trimming left V 7 bases short and J 3 bases short, with 13 bases between. CDR1 is SNHLY and CDR2 is FYNNEI in the germline V gene. The CDR3 length is 13 residues. The CDR3 protein is CASTRYRDYEQYF. Written as DNA, the CDR3 is TGTGCCAGCACCAGATACAGGGACTACGAGCAGTACTTC.

The chain combines TRBV6-5 with TRBJ1-2; D not certain. Germline-derived CDR1 and CDR2 are MNHEY and SVGAGI. V was clipped by 2 bases and J by 6 bases, with 13 bases between them. The length of the CDR3 is 14 residues. As DNA, the CDR3 is TGTGCCAGCAGTTACGATACGGGGATAAATGGCTACACCTTC. This encodes CASSYDTGINGYTF.

This clone came up many times. For the CDR3, the DNA is TGCGCCAGCATTGGACACTCCTCGGGTGTAAGCAATCAGCCCCAGCATTTT. It encodes CASIGHSSGVSNQPQHF. The chain employs TRBV10-1 and TRBJ1-5; weak D call: TRBD1 (5 bases). This CDR3 comprises 17 residues. The germline CDR1 and CDR2 sequences are WNHNN and SYGVQD (reference sequence). Trimming removed 7 bases at V and 1 base at J, with 20 bases between.

The V call is TRBV5-4, the J call TRBJ1-1, with D tentatively TRBD1 (5 bases). Per the germline V gene, CDR1 is SGHNT and CDR2 is YYREEE (reference sequence). The ends were cut back, 1 base at V and 0 bases at J, with 10 bases in the middle. The CDR3 spans 15 residues. The DNA of the CDR3 is TGTGCCAGCAGCTTGAAGAGGGGCATGAACACTGAAGCTTTCTTT. As protein: CASSLKRGMNTEAFF.

V is TRBV7-9 and J is TRBJ1-1; TRBD1 is a possible D gene (5 bases). This CDR3 contains 14 residues. Trimming stripped 0 bases from V and 1 base from J, with 6 bases between. Germline CDR1 is SEHNR and CDR2 is FQNEAQ (reference sequence). CDR3 protein: CASSLAGTNTEAFF. CDR3 nucleotides: TGTGCCAGCAGCTTAGCAGGGACGAACACTGAAGCTTTCTTT.

In nucleotides, the CDR3 is TGTGCCAGCAGTTTCTTCGGTCCGGAGACCCAGTACTTC. It specifies CASSFFGPETQYF. J is TRBJ2-5 and V is TRBV12-3 or TRBV12-4; D ambiguous. This CDR3 is built from 13 residues. The V and J ends lost 3 bases and 5 bases respectively, with 10 bases between them.

This rearrangement joins TRBV12-3 or TRBV12-4 to TRBJ1-2; D may be TRBD1 (5 bases). CDR3 length: 13 amino acids. Deletions cut 1 base from V and 6 bases from J, with 9 bases between. CDR3 DNA sequence: TGTGCCAGCAGTTTAGGGGCAGGGAATGGCTACACCTTC. This codes for CASSLGAGNGYTF.